The 19 T cell receptor beta chains listed next were all sequenced from one sample in a study of blood T cell repertoires in COVID-19 (dated by TCRdb to the early 2020s). The library was made by the immunoSEQ multiplex PCR assay. TCRdb took over this immuneACCESS table, retaining in-frame rearrangements with V and J assigned. Such tables are incomplete; in checked studies, under half of the missing clones stem from an unresolved V gene, and the remainder is unexplained. The sample has 150,000 or so clones on record, approximately 90% of them singletons. More than 5% of the sample is taken by the ten largest. The source material was peripheral blood. All receptors derive from a human donor in a cohort sampled during active COVID-19.

By frequency in the sample, this clone is medium-sized. V gene TRBV9 combines with J gene TRBJ2-1; D possibly corresponds to TRBD1 (5 bases). CDR3 size: 12 residues. The germline CDR1 and CDR2 sequences are SGDLS and YYNGEE. V was trimmed by 6 bases and J by 6 bases, leaving 10 bases between them. DNA of the CDR3: TGTGCCAGCACAGGGCTGGGCAATGAGCAGTTCTTC. Protein: CASTGLGNEQFF.

The DNA for the CDR3 is TGTGCCAGCAGTTACGGGAGCTCCTATAATTCACCCCTCCACTTT. This gives the protein CASSYGSSYNSPLHF. The genes are TRBV6-5 and TRBJ1-6; D is ambiguous. V lost 2 bases to trimming and J lost 0 bases, with 5 bases between them. Germline-derived CDR1 and CDR2 are MNHEY and SVGAGI. CDR3 length: 15 amino acids.

The chain combines TRBV7-2 with TRBJ1-2; maybe TRBD1 (6 bases). V lost 5 bases, J lost 4 bases, and 8 bases lay in between. The V gene's germline CDR1 is SGHTA and CDR2 FQGNSA. This CDR3 region has 12 residues. CDR3 sequence reads: CASSGQSYGYTF. CDR3 coding DNA: TGTGCCAGCAGCGGACAGAGCTATGGCTACACCTTC.

The J gene is TRBJ2-3, the V gene TRBV9; TRBD1 is a possible D gene (5 bases). V was shortened by 0 bases and J by 2 bases, with 7 bases between the two germline ends. This CDR3 comprises 14 residues. Germline-derived CDR1 and CDR2 are SGDLS and YYNGEE. For the CDR3, the DNA is TGTGCCAGCAGCGTAGAGGGGATCACAGATACGCAGTATTTT. This encodes CASSVEGITDTQYF.

This clone is a singleton in its sample. The CDR3 coding sequence is TGTGCCAGCAGGAAAAGCAGCGGGAGGAACACCGGGGAGCTGTTTTTT. It translates to CASRKSSGRNTGELFF. The V and J genes are TRBV7-2 and TRBJ2-2; 8 bases fit TRBD2. CDR1 is SGHTA, CDR2 FQGNSA, per germline. The CDR3 consists of 16 residues. V shed 6 bases, J shed 1 base, and the junction held 7 bases outside the gene matches.

The chain couples TRBV5-6 to TRBJ2-7, with a weak D call TRBD2 (5 bases). V lost 0 bases and J lost 9, with 10 bases in between. The V gene's germline CDR1 is SGHDT and CDR2 YYEEEE. There are 12 residues in the CDR3. CDR3 in amino acids: CASSLGPRGQYF. CDR3 DNA sequence: TGTGCCAGCAGCTTGGGTCCCCGGGGGCAGTACTTC.

The V gene is TRBV6-2 or TRBV6-3, the J gene TRBJ2-5, with 7 bases fitting TRBD2. The V gene end was trimmed by 6 bases and the J gene end by 0 bases; junction bases not matched to a gene: 7. The CDR3 runs to 15 residues. Per the germline V gene, CDR1 is MNHEY and CDR2 is SVGEGT. The CDR3 loop is CASSNLAAYQETQYF. CDR3 bases: TGTGCCAGCAGCAACCTAGCGGCGTACCAAGAGACCCAGTACTTC.

This chain links TRBV6-5 with TRBJ1-6; a weak D match, TRBD1 (6 bases). The CDR3 runs 14 residues. V was shortened by 2 bases and J by 6 bases, with 8 bases between the two germline ends. The germline V gene encodes CDR1 MNHEY and CDR2 SVGAGI. CDR3 residues: CASSYLDSNSPLHF. The CDR3 DNA reads as TGTGCCAGCAGTTACCTGGACAGTAATTCACCCCTCCACTTT.

This clone was found once. V and J are TRBV7-9 and TRBJ2-7, with TRBD2 as a possible D gene (5 bases). Germline assignment: CDR1 SEHNR and CDR2 FQNEAQ (reference sequence). Trimming removed 2 bases from V and 3 bases from J, with 14 bases in between. The CDR3 spans 15 residues. DNA of the CDR3: TGTGCCAGCAGCTTATCGGAGGTTGGCGGCTACGAGCAGTACTTC. Translating gives CASSLSEVGGYEQYF.

The chain carries TRBV4-1 and TRBJ2-7; 9 bases are shared with TRBD2. The V segment lost 2 bases and the J segment 2 bases; nucleotides outside the gene matches: 7. Germline V gives CDR1 MGHRA, CDR2 YSYEKL. CDR3 length equals 16 residues. In nucleotides, the CDR3 is TGCGCCAGCAGCCAATTAACGGGACTAGCTGCCTACGAGCAGTACTTC. This codes for CASSQLTGLAAYEQYF.

The chain links TRBV7-2 to TRBJ1-6; D remains ambiguous. The V gene's germline CDR1 is SGHTA and CDR2 FQGNSA. The CDR3 is made up of 16 amino acids. Trimming stripped 1 base from V and 5 bases from J, with 12 bases between. CDR3 DNA: TGTGCCAGCAGCTTAGTTGTTGTAGCGGATAATTCACCCCTCCACTTT. Amino acid sequence: CASSLVVVADNSPLHF.

This sequence joins TRBV5-1 and TRBJ2-1, with D perhaps TRBD2 (7 bases). Trimming stripped 4 bases from V and 8 bases from J, with 22 bases between. This CDR3 is built from 16 residues. Germline V lookup: CDR1 SGHRS, CDR2 YFSETQ. The CDR3 DNA follows: TGCGCCAGCAGCCCTACGGGGGGCCTTGGAGGCGATGAGCAGTTCTTC. Residues: CASSPTGGLGGDEQFF.

The chain joins TRBV5-1 to TRBJ2-7, with 7 bases matching TRBD1. Germline V gene sequence: CDR1 SGHRS, CDR2 YFSETQ. The junction had 10 bases not matched to a gene; V was cut back by 3 bases and J by 1 base. The CDR3 spans 16 residues. DNA of the CDR3: TGCGCCAGCAGCTCGCGTCCCGGGACAGTTTCCTACGAGCAGTACTTC. The encoded protein is CASSSRPGTVSYEQYF.

V is TRBV25-1 and J is TRBJ1-6; 7 bases fit TRBD1. The CDR3 spans 15 residues. The germline V gene encodes CDR1 MGHDK and CDR2 SYGVNS. After removal of 3 bases from V and 8 bases from J, the junction contained 7 bases not matched to a gene. CDR3 protein: CASSDFRGPYSPLHF. As DNA, the CDR3 is TGTGCCAGCAGTGATTTTAGGGGGCCGTATTCACCCCTCCACTTT.

V and J are TRBV19 and TRBJ2-2, with D perhaps TRBD1 (6 bases). The CDR3 is 13 amino acids. The germline V gene has CDR1 LNHDA and CDR2 SQIVND (reference sequence). Trimming cost V 9 bases and J 6 bases, with 14 bases left between them. Here the CDR3 reads CASQSGEAGELFF. The CDR3 coding sequence is TGTGCCAGCCAGTCAGGGGAAGCCGGGGAGCTGTTTTTT. Full variable domain (outside the CDR3, taken from reference TRBV19 and TRBJ2-2): DGGITQSPKYLFRKEGQNVTLSCEQNLNHDAMYWYRQDPGQGLRLIYYSQIVNDFQKGDIAEGYSVSREKKESFPLTVTSAQKNPTAFYLCASQSGEAGELFFGEGSRLTVL.

The genes are TRBV19 and TRBJ2-7, with D perhaps TRBD2 (7 bases). The V and J ends lost 3 bases and 5 bases respectively, with 11 bases between them. Germline V lookup: CDR1 LNHDA, CDR2 SQIVND (reference sequence). The CDR3 is 13 amino acids. The CDR3 sequence is CASSIRGADEQYF. The CDR3 region has the DNA TGTGCCAGTAGTATCCGGGGGGCGGACGAGCAGTACTTC.

J is TRBJ1-4 and V is TRBV6-5; no clear D. V dropped 6 bases and J dropped 8 bases, with 16 bases sitting between them. CDR3 size: 14 residues. Germline CDR1 MNHEY, CDR2 SVGAGI. CDR3 residues: CASSLLSLGEKLFF. CDR3 in DNA: TGTGCCAGCAGCCTACTCTCCCTGGGCGAAAAACTGTTTTTT.

The gene calls are TRBV6-5 and TRBJ1-5; D not resolved. Trimming took off 2 bases at V and 4 bases at J, with 6 bases between the two ends. Germline V gene sequence: CDR1 MNHEY, CDR2 SVGAGI. The CDR3 runs to 13 residues. The CDR3 here is CASSYVRNQPQHF. As DNA, the CDR3 is TGTGCCAGCAGTTACGTGCGTAATCAGCCCCAGCATTTT.

The rearrangement uses TRBV20-1 and TRBJ2-7; 8 bases match TRBD2. The CDR3 sequence is 18 residues long. V was pared by 3 bases and J by 0 bases, with 16 bases of the junction left unmatched. Germline V gene lookup returns CDR1 DFQATT and CDR2 SNEGSKA (reference sequence). This CDR3 is CSASGGLGAGLSSYEQYF. The CDR3 DNA reads TGCAGTGCTAGTGGGGGACTAGGAGCGGGCCTGAGCTCCTACGAGCAGTACTTC.